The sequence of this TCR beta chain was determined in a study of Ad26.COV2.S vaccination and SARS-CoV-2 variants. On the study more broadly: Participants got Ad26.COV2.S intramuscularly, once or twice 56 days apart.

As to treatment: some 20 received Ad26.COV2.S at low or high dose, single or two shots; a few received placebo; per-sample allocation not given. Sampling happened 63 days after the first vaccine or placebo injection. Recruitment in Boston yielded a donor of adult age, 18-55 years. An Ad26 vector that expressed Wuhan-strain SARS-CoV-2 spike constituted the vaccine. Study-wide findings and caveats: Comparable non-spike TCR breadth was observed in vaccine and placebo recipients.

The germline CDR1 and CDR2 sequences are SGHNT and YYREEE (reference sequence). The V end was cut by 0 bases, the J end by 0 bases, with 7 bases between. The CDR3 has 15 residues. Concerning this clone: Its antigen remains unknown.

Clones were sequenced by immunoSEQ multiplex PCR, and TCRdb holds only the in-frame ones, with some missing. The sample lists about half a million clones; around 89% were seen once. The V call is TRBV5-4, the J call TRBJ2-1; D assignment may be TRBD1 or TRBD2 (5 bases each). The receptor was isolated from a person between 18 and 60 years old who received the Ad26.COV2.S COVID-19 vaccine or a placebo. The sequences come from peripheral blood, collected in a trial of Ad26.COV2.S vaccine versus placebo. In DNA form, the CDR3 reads TGTGCCAGCAGCTTGGATGGGGGCTCCTACAATGAGCAGTTCTTC. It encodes CASSLDGGSYNEQFF.